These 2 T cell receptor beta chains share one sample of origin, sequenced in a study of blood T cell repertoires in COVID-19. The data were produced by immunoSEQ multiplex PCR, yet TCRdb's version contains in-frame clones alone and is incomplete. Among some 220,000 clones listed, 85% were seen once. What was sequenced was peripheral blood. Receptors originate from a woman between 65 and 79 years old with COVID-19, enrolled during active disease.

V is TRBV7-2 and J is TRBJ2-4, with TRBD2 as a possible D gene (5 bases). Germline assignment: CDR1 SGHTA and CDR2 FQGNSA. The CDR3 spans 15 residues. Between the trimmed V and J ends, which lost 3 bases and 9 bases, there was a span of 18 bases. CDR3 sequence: CASSFPSVRRSIQYF. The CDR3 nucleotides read TGTGCCAGCAGCTTTCCGTCAGTCAGGAGGAGCATTCAGTACTTC.

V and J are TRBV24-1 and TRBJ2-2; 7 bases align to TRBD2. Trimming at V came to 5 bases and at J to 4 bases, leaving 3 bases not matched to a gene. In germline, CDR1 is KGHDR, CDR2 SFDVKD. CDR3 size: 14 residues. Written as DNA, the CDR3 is TGTGCCACCAGTGGGGCTAGCGGCACCGGGGAGCTGTTTTTT. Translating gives CATSGASGTGELFF.